Detailed here is one TCR beta chain. From germline, CDR1 is MDHEN and CDR2 SYDVKM. Trimming pared 2 bases from V and 4 bases from J, leaving 9 bases between. This CDR3 contains 14 residues. Study processing details: Nucleated cell counts were estimated from reference gene primer amplification. Libraries were prepared by immunoSEQ multiplex PCR; TCRdb keeps only in-frame clonotypes and omits some of them. The DNA was the basis for D and trimming; V, J and clone size are from that table. The sample yields about 190,000 clones, roughly 90% seen once. These data come from a study of blood T cell repertoires in COVID-19. Study-level information: From the United States, Italy and Spain came samples of acute and convalescent COVID-19. T cells, B-cell-depleted T cells, or PBMCs provided the cDNA or gDNA that served as material.

The origin of this receptor is a man in his forties or fifties with acute or convalescent COVID-19. Sequenced: peripheral blood. The V gene is TRBV28, the J gene TRBJ1-5, with unresolved D. The CDR3 DNA sequence: TGTGCCAGCAGTTTAACGTCCGGGAATCAGCCCCAGCATTTT. Translation: CASSLTSGNQPQHF.